Below, 26 T cell receptor beta chains from the same sample are listed, as sequenced in a study of somatic mutations in cytotoxic T cells in rheumatoid arthritis. Here immunoSEQ multiplex PCR was the method, and the copy in TCRdb shows in-frame clones only, minus some. There are tens of thousands of clones in the sample; approximately 86% occur only once, and 18% lies in the top ten. Sequenced input: CD8+ T cells sorted from blood. These receptors all come from a woman in her 50s in good health.

Only one count was recorded for this clone. The V and J genes are TRBV7-9 and TRBJ1-5, with 8 bases aligning to TRBD1. Per the germline V gene, CDR1 is SEHNR and CDR2 is FQNEAQ (reference sequence). The CDR3 is made up of 15 amino acids. V gave up 5 bases and J gave up 5 bases; unmatched junction bases: 8. CDR3 region: CASSPTGGNDQPQHF. CDR3 DNA sequence: TGTGCCAGCAGCCCTACAGGGGGTAATGATCAGCCCCAGCATTTT.

The sample holds a few counts of this clone. The gene calls are TRBV10-3 and TRBJ1-6; 7 nucleotides match TRBD1. The CDR3 sequence is 16 residues long. V lost 0 bases to trimming and J lost 8 bases; unmatched junction nucleotides: 7. CDR1 is ENHRY, CDR2 SYGVKD, per germline. The CDR3 DNA sequence: TGTGCCATCAGTGAGTCGGAGCAGGGGGGCGATTCACCCCTCCACTTT. Translated: CAISESEQGGDSPLHF.

The chain is built from TRBV6-5 and TRBJ2-1, with TRBD1 matching over 9 bases. V lost 3 bases to trimming and J lost 6 bases; unmatched junction nucleotides: 6. The CDR3 spans 15 residues. Germline V lookup: CDR1 MNHEY, CDR2 SVGAGI. Here the CDR3 DNA reads TGTGCCAGCAGTTATTTGGACAGGGGCGGCAATGAGCAGTTCTTC. It encodes CASSYLDRGGNEQFF.

The V gene is TRBV4-1, the J gene TRBJ2-1; D is undetermined. Germline V CDR1 and CDR2: MGHRA, YSYEKL. CDR3 length equals 13 residues. Trimming left V 4 bases short and J 6 bases short, with 10 bases between. DNA of the CDR3: TGCGCCAGCAGCCTGAGCGCGCTCAATGAGCAGTTCTTC. The encoded protein is CASSLSALNEQFF.

This chain uses TRBV9 with TRBJ1-1; the D gene is possibly TRBD1 (5 bases). From germline, CDR1 is SGDLS and CDR2 YYNGEE. Trimming pared 0 bases from V and 6 bases from J, leaving 21 bases between. The CDR3 covers 17 residues. The CDR3 region is CASSVVDVGDPHSEAFF. The CDR3 coding sequence is TGTGCCAGCAGCGTAGTCGACGTCGGGGACCCTCATTCTGAAGCTTTCTTT.

The chain is built from TRBV21-1 and TRBJ2-1; TRBD2, the D gene given by the table, was not confirmed from the DNA. TRBV21-1 is assigned pseudogene status. The CDR3 contains 18 residues. CDR3 nucleotide sequence: TGTGCCAGCAGCCCATCGTCCCCCACTAGCGGGGGATACAATGAGCAGTTCTTC. Translated: CASSPSSPTSGGYNEQFF.

The chain couples TRBV7-2 to TRBJ2-5; D tentatively fits TRBD1 or TRBD2 (5 bases each). Per the germline V gene, CDR1 is SGHTA and CDR2 is FQGNSA. Trimming stripped 3 bases from V and 5 bases from J, with 25 bases between. The CDR3 is made up of 18 amino acids. As DNA, the CDR3 is TGTGCCAGCAGCTTGGGGGAGCCTGGGGATGGGGTCCGCGAGACCCAGTACTTC. It translates to CASSLGEPGDGVRETQYF.

The J gene is TRBJ1-6, the V gene TRBV9, with D uncertain. V was trimmed by 3 bases and J by 2 bases, leaving 12 bases between them. The germline CDR1 and CDR2 sequences are SGDLS and YYNGEE. The CDR3 covers 16 residues. This CDR3 reads CASSDEAGPYNSPLHF. Written as DNA, the CDR3 is TGTGCCAGCAGCGACGAGGCAGGTCCCTATAATTCACCCCTCCACTTT.

The V gene is TRBV6-1, the J gene TRBJ1-1, with D possibly matching TRBD1 (5 bases). Germline loops: CDR1 MNHNS, CDR2 SASEGT. The CDR3 is made up of 15 amino acids. The germline V and J ends were trimmed by 7 bases and 4 bases, with 19 bases remaining between them. CDR3: CASNLKEEGSTEAFF. CDR3 sequence (DNA): TGTGCCAGCAATTTGAAGGAAGAGGGGAGCACTGAAGCTTTCTTT.

The CDR3 sequence: CASSLWGHLVEETQYF. The CDR3 DNA reads as TGTGCCAGCAGTTTATGGGGACACTTGGTGGAAGAGACCCAGTACTTC. The chain has TRBV28 and TRBJ2-5; D possibly corresponds to TRBD1 (6 bases). The CDR3 contains 16 residues. Germline V CDR1 and CDR2: MDHEN, SYDVKM. The V end was cut by 0 bases, the J end by 3 bases, with 14 bases between.

The chain links TRBV5-5 to TRBJ1-1; unclear D gene. Germline loops: CDR1 SGHKS, CDR2 YYEKEE (reference sequence). This CDR3 is 13 amino acids long. Deletions cut 2 bases from V and 1 base from J, with 6 bases between. In nucleotides, the CDR3 is TGTGCCAGCAGCTTTTCGACGAACACTGAAGCTTTCTTT. Protein: CASSFSTNTEAFF.

This chain joins TRBV9 and TRBJ2-1; 8 bases line up with TRBD2. V was pared by 0 bases and J by 3 bases, with 2 bases of the junction left unmatched. CDR1 and CDR2 from the germline V gene are SGDLS and YYNGEE. The CDR3 length is 15 residues. DNA for the CDR3: TGTGCCAGCAGCGTAGACGGGGGGGACTACAATGAGCAGTTCTTC. Protein product: CASSVDGGDYNEQFF.

In DNA, the CDR3 is TGTGCCAGTAGTATACCCGACAGTTACAATGAGCAGTTCTTC. Translated: CASSIPDSYNEQFF. The V gene is TRBV19, the J gene TRBJ2-1; possibly TRBD1 for D (5 bases). This CDR3 spans 14 amino acids. The V gene's germline CDR1 is LNHDA and CDR2 SQIVND (reference sequence). The V and J ends lost 2 bases and 4 bases respectively, with 9 bases between them.

The V and J genes are TRBV7-8 and TRBJ2-2; D gene uncertain. The CDR3 runs to 14 residues. Trimming removed 2 bases at V and 6 bases at J, with 10 bases between. Germline V gene sequence: CDR1 SGHVS, CDR2 FQNEAQ. The chain's CDR3 is CASSLLPVPGELFF. The CDR3 nucleotides read TGTGCCAGCAGCTTATTGCCAGTCCCCGGGGAGCTGTTTTTT.

The genes are TRBV27 and TRBJ2-2; tentatively, D is TRBD2 (5 bases). The CDR3 extends over 14 amino acids. Trimming shortened V by 3 bases and J by 6 bases, and 11 bases separated the two germline ends. CDR1 is MNHEY, CDR2 SMNVEV, per germline (reference sequence). The CDR3 DNA follows: TGTGCCAGCAGTTTGACTATCCCCCCCGGGGAGCTGTTTTTT. Translated: CASSLTIPPGELFF.

The V call is TRBV9, the J call TRBJ2-7; no clear D gene. CDR1 is SGDLS and CDR2 is YYNGEE in the germline V gene. Trimming shortened V by 3 bases and J by 0 bases, and 13 bases separated the two germline ends. The CDR3 consists of 15 residues. The CDR3 reads CASSASVVGSYEQYF. DNA of the CDR3: TGTGCCAGCAGCGCTTCCGTTGTTGGCTCCTACGAGCAGTACTTC.

The chain employs TRBV7-9 and TRBJ1-3; TRBD1 aligns across 7 bases. V lost 7 bases to trimming and J lost 5 bases; unmatched junction nucleotides: 11. Germline CDR1 is SEHNR and CDR2 is FQNEAQ (reference sequence). This CDR3 contains 15 residues. The CDR3 sequence is CASNQGDPGRNTIYF. The CDR3 DNA follows: TGTGCCAGCAACCAGGGGGACCCGGGCCGAAACACCATATATTTT.

The rearrangement joins TRBV7-2 to TRBJ2-7; the D gene is possibly TRBD1 (6 bases). Germline V gene sequence: CDR1 SGHTA, CDR2 FQGNSA. Trimming pared 1 base from V and 3 bases from J, leaving 10 bases between. The CDR3 runs to 14 residues. CDR3 sequence (DNA): TGTGCCAGCAGCTTAGAGTGGGGACACTACGAGCAGTACGTC. It encodes CASSLEWGHYEQYV.

The V gene is TRBV7-8, the J gene TRBJ1-5; TRBD1 matches 7 bases. Germline-derived CDR1 and CDR2 are SGHVS and FQNEAQ. Trimming cost V 5 bases and J 6 bases; bases outside gene matches: 13. The CDR3 consists of 16 residues. The CDR3 sequence: CASSPPGAAGGQPQHF. The CDR3 DNA sequence: TGTGCCAGCAGCCCACCGGGCGCGGCAGGGGGTCAGCCCCAGCATTTT.

This sequence joins TRBV7-8 and TRBJ2-1; 7 nucleotides align to TRBD2. J lost 6 bases, V lost 0 bases, and 11 bases had no gene match. The CDR3 has 17 amino acids. Germline V gene lookup returns CDR1 SGHVS and CDR2 FQNEAQ. Written as DNA, the CDR3 is TGTGCCAGCAGCTTAGCGAGGGCGGGGGAGGGTAGCAATGAGCAGTTCTTC. Translating gives CASSLARAGEGSNEQFF.

This chain links TRBV5-6 with TRBJ2-5; no firm D call. The CDR3 consists of 13 residues. The V gene lost 1 base and the J gene lost 4 bases, with 8 bases spanning the gap. Germline CDR1 and CDR2: SGHDT and YYEEEE. The DNA for the CDR3 is TGTGCCAGCAGCTTGAATGGTAGAGAGACCCAGTACTTC. Encoded protein: CASSLNGRETQYF.

This chain connects TRBV11-2 to TRBJ2-7, with D unclear. Germline-derived CDR1 and CDR2 are SGHAT and FQNNGV. The CDR3 length is 16 residues. V was trimmed by 5 bases and J by 5 bases, leaving 22 bases between them. The CDR3, as DNA: TGTGCCAGCAGCCCCGGAATAAGACCCCAAGCAGACGAGCAGTACTTC. It is translated as CASSPGIRPQADEQYF.

This clone was detected once. This sequence joins TRBV5-5 and TRBJ2-2; D call uncertain. Germline CDR1 and CDR2: SGHKS and YYEKEE (reference sequence). Trimming cost V 3 bases and J 6 bases, with 12 bases left between them. The CDR3 extends over 14 amino acids. The CDR3 DNA reads TGTGCCAGCAGCTGGGATGGCATTTCCGGGGAGCTGTTTTTT. Translated: CASSWDGISGELFF.

In its sample, this clone was seen a few times. This chain links TRBV20-1 with TRBJ1-1; D unresolved. The CDR3 totals 11 residues. V gave up 5 bases and J gave up 8 bases, with 12 bases separating them. Per the germline V gene, CDR1 is DFQATT and CDR2 is SNEGSKA (reference sequence). CDR3 region: CSAGVETEAFF. In nucleotides, the CDR3 is TGCAGTGCTGGGGTAGAAACCGAAGCTTTCTTT.

This sequence joins TRBV9 and TRBJ2-1; 10 positions agree with TRBD2. The ends lost 4 bases at V and 3 bases at J; junction bases unmatched: 13. In germline, CDR1 is SGDLS, CDR2 YYNGEE. There are 18 residues in the CDR3. CDR3 loop: CASSPTLSGGANYNEQFF. The DNA of the CDR3 is TGTGCCAGCAGCCCCACCCTCAGCGGGGGGGCAAACTACAATGAGCAGTTCTTC.

The CDR3 region is CASSIGYRADTGELFF. The CDR3 DNA sequence: TGTGCCAGTAGTATAGGTTACAGGGCTGACACCGGGGAGCTGTTTTTT. This chain uses TRBV19 with TRBJ2-2; tentatively, D is TRBD1 (6 bases). The CDR3 sequence is 16 residues long. V gave up 1 base and J gave up 3 bases, with 12 bases separating them. Per the germline V gene, CDR1 is LNHDA and CDR2 is SQIVND (reference sequence).